This T cell receptor (beta chain) originates from a study of blood T cell repertoires in COVID-19. The overall study: The United States, Italy and Spain supplied acute and convalescent COVID-19 samples. T cells, B-cell-depleted T cells, or PBMCs provided the cDNA or gDNA that served as material.

In the authors' methods: Estimated nucleated cell counts came from reference gene primer amplification. TCRdb's table, derived via immunoSEQ multiplex PCR, lists solely in-frame clones and lacks some. For V, J and clone size, that table is used; D and trimming come from the DNA. The sample lists some 70,000 clones; approximately 89% were seen once. Germline CDR1 is SGHTA and CDR2 is FQGNSA. The length of the CDR3 is 13 residues. V lost 1 base, J lost 8 bases, and 12 bases lay in between. The chain links TRBV7-2 to TRBJ2-7, with a tentative D call TRBD2 (5 bases). This TCR was recovered from a human donor in a cohort sampled during active COVID-19. The sequenced sample was peripheral blood. CDR3 coding DNA: TGTGCCAGCAGCTTAGAAACCAAGCGGCAGCAGTACTTC. Protein product: CASSLETKRQQYF.